Presented here are 2 T cell receptor beta chains from one specimen sequenced in a study of T cell changes during pregnancy in multiple sclerosis. The assay was immunoSEQ multiplex PCR, and TCRdb's table has in-frame clones only and misses some. The sample carries some 64,000 clones, about 92% recorded once. The sequenced sample was peripheral blood, obtained in the first trimester of pregnancy. The origin of the receptors is a female donor in good health, enrolled as a control in a pregnancy study.

This clone appeared once. The V gene is TRBV20-1, the J gene TRBJ2-4; the D is unclear. V was trimmed by 2 bases and J by 7 bases, leaving 6 bases between them. This CDR3 is 11 amino acids long. Germline assignment: CDR1 DFQATT and CDR2 SNEGSKA (reference sequence). The CDR3 bases are TGCAGTGCTAGACTACTTAACATTCAGTACTTC. Its protein is CSARLLNIQYF.

The chain is built from TRBV6-6 and TRBJ1-1; maybe TRBD1 (5 bases). The CDR3 runs to 13 residues. Germline CDR1 and CDR2: MNHNY and SVGAGI (reference sequence). Between the trimmed V and J ends, which lost 9 bases and 6 bases, there was a span of 17 bases. The CDR3 DNA is TGTGCCAGTAATACAGGTCCTGACGCTGAAGCTTTCTTT. Amino acid sequence: CASNTGPDAEAFF.